These T cell receptor beta chains were read from a single sample in a study of blood T cell repertoires in COVID-19. Sequencing used immunoSEQ multiplex PCR; TCRdb keeps in-frame clones, though not all of them. The data hold 45,000 to 55,000 clones, with under 90% observed a single time. The sample taken for sequencing was peripheral blood. The receptors were sampled from a human donor in a cohort sampled during active COVID-19. Both conserved end residues are part of each CDR3. D genes are given only for firm matches. Not every row has a clone size; where given, it reads once, few, many or a size class.

v_call	cdr3_length	d_call	clone_size	j_call	cdr3_nt	cdr3_aa
TRBV5-6	15	TRBD2	.	TRBJ2-1	TGTGCCAGCAAAAGGGCGGGGGATCGGTACAATGAGCAGTTCTTC	CASKRAGDRYNEQFF
TRBV9	18	.	.	TRBJ2-3	TGTGCCAGCAGCGTAGATGCCGGGGGACCCTATAGCACAGATACGCAGTATTTT	CASSVDAGGPYSTDTQYF
TRBV5-6	12	.	.	TRBJ1-3	TGTGCCAGCAGCCTCGGGGGGGACACCATATATTTT	CASSLGGDTIYF
TRBV11-2	15	TRBD2	.	TRBJ2-5	TGTGCCAGCAGCCGGACTAGCGGGCCGCAAGAGACCCAGTACTTC	CASSRTSGPQETQYF
TRBV6-1	14	.	.	TRBJ1-1	TGTGCCAGCAGTGAAGGTGCGTTGAACACTGAAGCTTTCTTT	CASSEGALNTEAFF
TRBV27	14	.	.	TRBJ1-1	TGTGCCAGCAGTTTCGCGGTGATGAACACTGAAGCTTTCTTT	CASSFAVMNTEAFF
TRBV28	13	.	.	TRBJ1-2	TGTGCCAGCAGTTCGGGTCAGGGATTTGGCTACACCTTC	CASSSGQGFGYTF
TRBV3-1/TRBV3-2	15	.	.	TRBJ1-4	TGTGCCAGCAGCCTAAGCAGGGGAACTAATGAAAAACTGTTTTTT	CASSLSRGTNEKLFF
TRBV5-1	14	TRBD1	.	TRBJ2-3	TGCGCCAGCAGCTCACAGGGGGACACAGATACGCAGTATTTT	CASSSQGDTDTQYF
TRBV5-1	13	.	.	TRBJ1-1	TGCGCCAGCAGCCCGAGCGGGGGGACTGAAGCTTTCTTT	CASSPSGGTEAFF
TRBV6-5	15	.	.	TRBJ1-4	TGTGCCAGCAGTTACTTGTCCCGAGGGGGTGAAAAACTGTTTTTT	CASSYLSRGGEKLFF
TRBV14	15	TRBD2	.	TRBJ2-1	TGTGCCAGCAGCCGCGGGCGGGAGCACTACAATGAGCAGTTCTTC	CASSRGREHYNEQFF
TRBV7-8	14	.	.	TRBJ2-5	TGTGCCAGCAGCCCCGCAGGGGAGCAAGAGACCCAGTACTTC	CASSPAGEQETQYF
TRBV5-4	12	.	.	TRBJ2-1	TGTGCCAGCAGCGTATTCTACAATGAGCAGTTCTTC	CASSVFYNEQFF
TRBV7-9	14	.	.	TRBJ2-7	TGTGCCAGCAGCCCCCCGAGGGTCAACTACGAGCAGTACTTC	CASSPPRVNYEQYF
TRBV24-1	15	TRBD2	.	TRBJ2-3	TGTGCCACCAGTGATTCGGGGGGGGGCACAGATACGCAGTATTTT	CATSDSGGGTDTQYF
TRBV30	14	.	.	TRBJ2-5	TGTGCCTGGAGCCTTGGAGGAGGCGGAGAGACCCAGTACTTC	CAWSLGGGGETQYF
TRBV7-9	14	.	.	TRBJ1-4	TGTGCCAGCAGCGCCGGAGGGGAGAATGAAAAACTGTTTTTT	CASSAGGENEKLFF
TRBV11-2	13	.	.	TRBJ2-3	TGTGCCAGCAGCTTAGAGGGGGCGGATACGCAGTATTTT	CASSLEGADTQYF
TRBV6-5	13	.	.	TRBJ2-4	TGTGCCAGCAAACCACACCAGAAAAACATTCAGTACTTC	CASKPHQKNIQYF
TRBV7-9	15	TRBD1	.	TRBJ1-2	TGTGCCAGCAGCCAAAAACAGGGGGCGCGATATGGCTACACCTTC	CASSQKQGARYGYTF
TRBV10-1	17	.	once	TRBJ1-1	TGCGCCAGCAGTGAGGACATTTTTTGCCCCCAGAACACTGAAGCTTTCTTT	CASSEDIFCPQNTEAFF
TRBV2	16	TRBD1	.	TRBJ2-1	TGTGCCAGCAGTGGACAGGGGGGTTGGCTGCACAATGAGCAGTTCTTC	CASSGQGGWLHNEQFF
TRBV3-1/TRBV3-2	14	.	few	TRBJ1-5	TGTGCCAGCAGCCAAGCAGGGGATCATCAGCCCCAGCATTTT	CASSQAGDHQPQHF
TRBV4-2	16	TRBD2	.	TRBJ2-1	TGTGCCAGCAGCCAAGACGCTAGCGGGGGGTACAATGAGCAGTTCTTC	CASSQDASGGYNEQFF
TRBV10-3	15	.	.	TRBJ1-4	TGTGCCATCAGTCCGTCAGGGGCAACTAATGAAAAACTGTTTTTT	CAISPSGATNEKLFF
TRBV5-1	16	.	.	TRBJ2-1	TGCGCCAGCAGCTTGGTAGTGGGGTTAGGGGAAAATGAGCAGTTCTTC	CASSLVVGLGENEQFF
TRBV7-6	13	TRBD1	.	TRBJ2-2	TGTGCCAGCAGCCGACAGGGGCACGGGGAGCTGTTTTTT	CASSRQGHGELFF
TRBV5-6	16	TRBD2	.	TRBJ2-1	TGTGCCAGCAGCTTGGCCTGGCTAGCGGGTTTCAATGAGCAGTTCTTC	CASSLAWLAGFNEQFF
TRBV5-1	14	TRBD1	once	TRBJ2-4	TGCGCCAGCAGCGCCGGGACAGGGGGAAACATTCAGTACTTC	CASSAGTGGNIQYF
TRBV10-3	15	TRBD2	.	TRBJ2-5	TGTGCCATCAGTGGACCGGGACTAGAGAAGGAGACCCAGTACTTC	CAISGPGLEKETQYF
TRBV28	15	TRBD1	.	TRBJ2-1	TGTGCCAGCAGTCAACCCTCGACAGGGGTCGATGAGCAGTTCTTC	CASSQPSTGVDEQFF
TRBV5-1	15	TRBD1	.	TRBJ2-2	TGCGCCAGCAGCGTCGGACAGGGAGGCACCGGGGAGCTGTTTTTT	CASSVGQGGTGELFF
TRBV11-2	17	TRBD2	.	TRBJ2-1	TGTGCCAGCAGCACCGGGACTAGCGGGAGCTCCTACAATGAGCAGTTCTTC	CASSTGTSGSSYNEQFF
TRBV12-3/TRBV12-4	12	.	.	TRBJ2-4	TGTGCCAGCAGTCGTCCCGAGGGGGAAGAGTACTTC	CASSRPEGEEYF
TRBV5-1	15	TRBD1	.	TRBJ1-3	TGCGCCAGCAGCTGGGACAGGGTGAAAGGAAACACCATATATTTT	CASSWDRVKGNTIYF
TRBV7-9	14	.	.	TRBJ1-2	TGTGCCAGCAGCTTAAGGCAGGGCCCCTATGGCTACACCTTC	CASSLRQGPYGYTF
TRBV3-1/TRBV3-2	16	TRBD2	.	TRBJ2-7	TGTGCCAGCAGCCAAAATAGCGGGGGGACGGCCTACGAGCAGTACTTC	CASSQNSGGTAYEQYF
TRBV24-1	16	.	.	TRBJ2-7	TGTGCCACCAGACCACACCAATCAGGGGTGGGTTACGAGCAGTACTTC	CATRPHQSGVGYEQYF
TRBV5-1	17	TRBD2	.	TRBJ2-3	TGCGCCAGCAGCCTCCAAGGCCTTGCGGGGGGGCCAGATACGCAGTATTTT	CASSLQGLAGGPDTQYF
TRBV6-5	13	TRBD1	.	TRBJ1-5	TGTGCCAGTTATGGACAGGCGAATCAGCCCCAGCATTTT	CASYGQANQPQHF
TRBV3-1/TRBV3-2	16	.	.	TRBJ1-3	TGTGCCAGCAGCCAAGCCCCCAGGGACTCTGGAAACACCATATATTTT	CASSQAPRDSGNTIYF
TRBV3-1/TRBV3-2	15	.	.	TRBJ1-5	TGTGCCAGCAGTCGGACGGAGACAGGAAATCAGCCCCAGCATTTT	CASSRTETGNQPQHF
TRBV18	14	TRBD1	.	TRBJ2-7	TGTGCCAGCTCACCTTCGGACAGGGGGCGGGAGCAGTACTTC	CASSPSDRGREQYF
TRBV5-8	16	TRBD1	.	TRBJ2-2	TGTGCCAGCAGCAACCGCCGGGACAGGGGGTCCGGGGAGCTGTTTTTT	CASSNRRDRGSGELFF
TRBV3-1/TRBV3-2	13	TRBD1	.	TRBJ1-1	TGTGCCAGCAGCCCAACCGGGACAGGGACGTCTTTCTTT	CASSPTGTGTSFF
TRBV6-5	16	TRBD1	.	TRBJ2-7	TGTGCCAGCAGTTACTCTGGGACAGGGAGTCGATACGAGCAGTACTTC	CASSYSGTGSRYEQYF
TRBV5-1	16	TRBD1	.	TRBJ2-6	TGCGCCAGCAGGTCACAGGGGAGCCCTGGGGCCAACGTCCTGACTTTC	CASRSQGSPGANVLTF
TRBV4-1	15	.	.	TRBJ2-2	TGCGCCAGCAGCCAAGCGGGAGAAGAGTCCGGGGAGCTGTTTTTT	CASSQAGEESGELFF
TRBV7-8	14	.	once	TRBJ2-2	TGTGCCAGCAAGTCTCGGAGAAACACCGGGGAGCTGTTTTTT	CASKSRRNTGELFF
TRBV7-2	12	.	.	TRBJ1-2	TGTGCCAGCAGCTTGGAGCGCGGTGGCTACACCTTC	CASSLERGGYTF
TRBV9	16	TRBD1	.	TRBJ1-2	TGTGCCAGCAGCCTAGGGACAGGGGGTCTTAACTATGGCTACACCTTC	CASSLGTGGLNYGYTF
TRBV5-1	15	TRBD2	.	TRBJ2-7	TGCGCCAGCAGCTTGCAGGGCGGGGGGGTCTACGAGCAGTACTTC	CASSLQGGGVYEQYF
TRBV6-5	15	TRBD1	.	TRBJ1-1	TGTGCCAGCAGCCCAAGTCGGACAGGGGGCACTGAAGCTTTCTTT	CASSPSRTGGTEAFF